This TCR beta chain was retrieved from a study of blood T cell repertoires in COVID-19. Study-wide context: Sites in the United States, Italy and Spain provided acute and convalescent COVID-19 samples.

V lost 1 base, J lost 2 bases, and 12 bases lay in between. The CDR3 is 16 residues long. CDR1 and CDR2 from the germline V gene are LGHDT and YNNKEL (reference sequence). Recruits, aged about 18 to 90 years, lived in 24 US areas. Self-reported history from a screening survey and questionnaire set each donor's cohort. In the original workflow: Cell counts per sample came from amplifying reference gene primers. TCRdb's table, derived via immunoSEQ multiplex PCR, lists solely in-frame clones and lacks some. The DNA was the basis for D and trimming; V, J and clone size are from that table. The table shows hundreds of thousands of clones, with roughly 89% occurring only once.

The TCR originated in a young man who had been exposed to COVID-19. The sequenced material came from PBMCs or T cells enriched from blood (not recorded which). This chain uses TRBV3-1 (or the pseudogene TRBV3-2) with TRBJ1-3; the D is unclear. CDR3 coding DNA: TGTGCCAGCAGCCAAGTTCCCAGACATCCTGGAAACACCATATATTTT. Translated, it gives CASSQVPRHPGNTIYF.